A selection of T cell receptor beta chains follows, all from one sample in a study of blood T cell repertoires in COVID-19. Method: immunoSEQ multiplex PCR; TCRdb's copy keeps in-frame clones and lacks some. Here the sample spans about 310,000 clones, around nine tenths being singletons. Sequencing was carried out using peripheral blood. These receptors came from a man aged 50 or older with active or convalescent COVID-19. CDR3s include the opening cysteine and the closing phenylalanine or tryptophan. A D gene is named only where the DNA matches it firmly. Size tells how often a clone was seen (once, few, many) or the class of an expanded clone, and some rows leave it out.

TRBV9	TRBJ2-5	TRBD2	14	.	CASSERTSGKTQYF	TGTGCCAGCAGCGAGAGGACTAGCGGGAAGACCCAGTACTTC
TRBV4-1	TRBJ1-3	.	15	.	CASSQDGRRGNTIYF	TGCGCCAGCAGCCAAGATGGAAGGAGGGGAAACACCATATATTTT
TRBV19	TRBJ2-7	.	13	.	CASSLTDSAWQYF	TGTGCCAGCTCCCTGACCGACAGTGCCTGGCAGTACTTC
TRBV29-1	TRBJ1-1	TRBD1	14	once	CSVSRGQGSTEAFF	TGCAGCGTTTCGAGGGGACAGGGGAGCACTGAAGCTTTCTTT
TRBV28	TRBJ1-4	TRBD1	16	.	CASSPFSGTGDEKLFF	TGTGCCAGCAGTCCTTTCTCCGGGACAGGGGATGAAAAACTGTTTTTT
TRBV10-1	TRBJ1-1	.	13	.	CASSPRENTEAFF	TGCGCCAGCAGCCCCAGGGAGAACACTGAAGCTTTCTTT
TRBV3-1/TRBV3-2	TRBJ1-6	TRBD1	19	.	CASSLRDRGPSSYNSPLHF	TGTGCCAGCAGCCTCCGGGACAGGGGGCCTAGCTCCTATAATTCACCCCTCCACTTT
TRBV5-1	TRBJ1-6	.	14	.	CASSVDSYNSPLHF	TGCGCCAGCAGCGTGGACAGCTATAATTCACCCCTCCACTTT
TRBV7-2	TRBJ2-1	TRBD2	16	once	CASSLVLASGHNEQFF	TGTGCCAGCAGCTTAGTTCTGGCTAGCGGACACAATGAGCAGTTCTTC
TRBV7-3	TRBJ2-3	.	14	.	CASSSWGGADTQYF	TGTGCCAGCAGCTCGTGGGGGGGCGCAGATACGCAGTATTTT
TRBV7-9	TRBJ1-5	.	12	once	CASSLGAVAQHF	TGTGCCAGCAGCTTAGGCGCGGTGGCCCAGCATTTT
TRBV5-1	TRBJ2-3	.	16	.	CASSFNGASSTDTQYF	TGCGCCAGCAGCTTTAATGGGGCTAGTAGCACAGATACGCAGTATTTT
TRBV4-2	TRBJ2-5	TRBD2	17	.	CASSPHLRAGGQETQYF	TGTGCCAGCAGCCCACATCTTAGGGCGGGGGGGCAGGAGACCCAGTACTTC
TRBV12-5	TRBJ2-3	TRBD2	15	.	CASGLSRGGPDTQYF	TGTGCTAGTGGTTTGTCCCGGGGGGGCCCAGATACGCAGTATTTT
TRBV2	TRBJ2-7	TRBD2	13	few	CASTREGLYEQYF	TGTGCCAGCACGCGGGAGGGCCTCTACGAGCAGTACTTC
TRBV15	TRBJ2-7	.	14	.	CATSRENSQREQYF	TGTGCCACCAGCAGAGAGAACTCCCAACGGGAGCAGTACTTC
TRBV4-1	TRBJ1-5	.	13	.	CASSPRIEQPQHF	TGCGCCAGCAGCCCGCGTATAGAGCAGCCCCAGCATTTT
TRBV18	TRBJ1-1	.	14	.	CASSPQGGSTEAFF	TGTGCCAGCTCGCCGCAGGGAGGGAGCACTGAAGCTTTCTTT
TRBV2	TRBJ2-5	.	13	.	CASSEEGGETQYF	TGTGCCAGCAGTGAAGAGGGGGGGGAGACCCAGTACTTC
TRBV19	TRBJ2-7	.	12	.	CASSNRDYEQYF	TGTGCCAGTAGTAACAGGGACTACGAGCAGTACTTC
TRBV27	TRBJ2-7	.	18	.	CASSLNAWVAGSSYEQYF	TGTGCCAGCAGTTTGAACGCTTGGGTGGCGGGATCCTCCTACGAGCAGTACTTC
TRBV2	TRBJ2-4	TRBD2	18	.	CASSDFAGGTLAKNIQYF	TGTGCCAGCAGTGATTTCGCGGGGGGGACACTAGCCAAAAACATTCAGTACTTC
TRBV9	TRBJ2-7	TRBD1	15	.	CASSLTVGTGGEQYF	TGTGCCAGCAGCCTCACCGTAGGGACAGGGGGCGAGCAGTACTTC
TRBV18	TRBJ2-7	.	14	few	CASSPIGQTYEQYF	TGTGCCAGCTCACCGATAGGACAGACCTACGAGCAGTACTTC
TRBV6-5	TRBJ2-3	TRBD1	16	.	CASSYPSGQGPDTQYF	TGTGCCAGCAGTTACCCCTCAGGACAGGGCCCAGATACGCAGTATTTT
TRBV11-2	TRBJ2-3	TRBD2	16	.	CASSSTSGNMGDTQYF	TGTGCCAGCAGCTCAACTAGCGGGAACATGGGAGATACGCAGTATTTT
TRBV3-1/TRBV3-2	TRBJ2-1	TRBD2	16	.	CASSHLAGGTVNEQFF	TGTGCCAGCAGCCACTTAGCGGGAGGTACTGTCAATGAGCAGTTCTTC
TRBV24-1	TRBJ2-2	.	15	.	CATSDPKRQTGELFF	TGTGCCACCAGTGACCCAAAGCGACAGACCGGGGAGCTGTTTTTT
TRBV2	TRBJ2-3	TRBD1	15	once	CASRGQVSSTDTQYF	TGTGCCAGCAGGGGACAGGTTTCTAGCACAGATACGCAGTATTTT
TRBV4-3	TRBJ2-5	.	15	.	CASSQDPVAGETQYF	TGCGCCAGCAGCCAAGATCCGGTAGCAGGGGAGACCCAGTACTTC
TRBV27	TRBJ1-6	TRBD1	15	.	CASSFNRGYNSPLHF	TGTGCCAGCAGTTTTAACAGGGGTTATAATTCACCCCTCCACTTT
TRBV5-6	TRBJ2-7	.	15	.	CASSLRDWKTYEQYF	TGTGCCAGCAGCTTGCGGGACTGGAAGACTTACGAGCAGTACTTC
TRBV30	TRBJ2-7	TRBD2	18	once	CAWSAPPGLAGGSYEQYF	TGTGCCTGGAGTGCCCCGCCGGGACTAGCGGGAGGCTCCTACGAGCAGTACTTC
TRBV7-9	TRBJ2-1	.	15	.	CASSLDSRDTGEQFF	TGTGCCAGCAGCCTCGACAGCAGAGACACCGGTGAGCAGTTCTTC
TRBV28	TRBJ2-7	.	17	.	CASSLGFWGQSSYEQYF	TGTGCCAGCAGTTTAGGGTTTTGGGGCCAGAGCTCCTACGAGCAGTACTTC